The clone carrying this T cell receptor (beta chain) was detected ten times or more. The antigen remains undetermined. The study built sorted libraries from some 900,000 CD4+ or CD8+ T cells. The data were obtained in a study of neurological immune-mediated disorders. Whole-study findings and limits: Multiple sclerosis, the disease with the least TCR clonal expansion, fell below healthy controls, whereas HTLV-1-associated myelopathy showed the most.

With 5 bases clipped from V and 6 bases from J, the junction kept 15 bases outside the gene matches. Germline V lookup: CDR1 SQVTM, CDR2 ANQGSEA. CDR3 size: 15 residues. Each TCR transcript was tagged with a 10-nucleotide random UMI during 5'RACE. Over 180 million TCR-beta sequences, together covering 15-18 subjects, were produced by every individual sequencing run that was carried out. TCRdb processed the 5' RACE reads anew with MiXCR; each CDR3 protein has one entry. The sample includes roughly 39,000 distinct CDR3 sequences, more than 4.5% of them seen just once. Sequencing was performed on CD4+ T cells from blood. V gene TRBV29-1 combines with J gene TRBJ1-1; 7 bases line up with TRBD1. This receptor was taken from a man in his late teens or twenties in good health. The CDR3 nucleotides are TGCAGCGTTCGGGCCACGACAGGGTCCAACTCTGAAGCTTTCTTT. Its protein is CSVRATTGSNSEAFF.